These T cell receptor beta chains were read from a single sample in a study of blood T cell repertoires in COVID-19. Here immunoSEQ multiplex PCR was the method, and the copy in TCRdb shows in-frame clones only, minus some. The sample records about 200,000 clones, roughly 80% being singletons. The sample taken for sequencing was peripheral blood. Source of these receptors: a man in his fifties or sixties with acute or convalescent COVID-19. Each CDR3 is given without its conserved first and last residue. D genes are given only for firm matches.

>TRBV30|TRBJ1-1|.
AWSVSTEPF
>TRBV30|TRBJ1-1|TRBD1
AFGQGSTEAF
>TRBV30|TRBJ2-1|.
AWDTNIRGEQF
>TRBV12-5|TRBJ1-3|TRBD1
ASGPPGTGLGNTIY
>TRBV7-2|TRBJ2-5|.
ASSLGYTSYMETQY
>TRBV18|TRBJ1-5|TRBD1
ASSYDRDQPQH
>TRBV7-2|TRBJ2-7|.
ASSSEASYEQY
>TRBV30|TRBJ1-1|TRBD1
AWRKPRGVTEAF
>TRBV4-2|TRBJ1-1|.
ASSQDWSTEAF
>TRBV3-1/TRBV3-2|TRBJ2-1|TRBD2
ASSLAAGANEQF
>TRBV7-2|TRBJ2-7|TRBD2
ASSFPGTIYEQY
>TRBV9|TRBJ2-1|.
ASSVSSIGNEQF
>TRBV10-3|TRBJ2-3|TRBD1
AIRGTGSTDTQY
>TRBV2|TRBJ1-6|.
ASSGGLLSPLH
>TRBV30|TRBJ1-4|.
AWRRNFRSIKLF
>TRBV18|TRBJ2-2|TRBD1
ASSPRQGATGELF
>TRBV6-5|TRBJ2-1|.
ASSPGESSYNEQF
>TRBV11-2|TRBJ2-2|.
ASSLLGDTGELF
>TRBV24-1|TRBJ2-3|.
ATSDPAVGTQY
>TRBV10-3|TRBJ1-4|TRBD1
AISESTGRGEEKLF
>TRBV5-6|TRBJ1-2|TRBD1
ASSSITGVPLSGYT
>TRBV2|TRBJ2-5|.
ASSEYGQETQY
>TRBV19|TRBJ2-5|TRBD2
ASSRLAGGPQETQY
>TRBV5-1|TRBJ1-4|.
ASSLGPTGNEKLF
>TRBV18|TRBJ1-2|TRBD1
ASSPGGQGSYGYT
>TRBV10-2|TRBJ1-2|TRBD1
ASKLGQAYGYT
>TRBV19|TRBJ1-1|.
ASKVNWDGGTEAF
>TRBV15|TRBJ2-6|.
ATSRVWGVSGANVLT
>TRBV2|TRBJ1-1|.
ASTLFPTVNTEAF
>TRBV4-1|TRBJ2-1|.
ASSQADSSSYNEQF
>TRBV4-2|TRBJ1-2|.
ASSQEERGSGYGYT
>TRBV5-7|TRBJ2-3|.
ASSRDILTTDTQY
>TRBV27|TRBJ1-4|TRBD1
ASSFNGGTGTEKLF
>TRBV9|TRBJ1-4|TRBD1
ASSVGGQGNEKLF
>TRBV6-5|TRBJ1-5|.
ASSQQGWHQPQH
>TRBV27|TRBJ2-2|TRBD1
ASSLDRASGELF
>TRBV11-3|TRBJ1-2|.
ASSLDKARQLNYGYT
>TRBV5-4|TRBJ2-2|TRBD1
ASSLPGQGGLGELF
>TRBV5-1|TRBJ2-5|TRBD2
ASSLGTSQETQY
>TRBV6-5|TRBJ2-7|.
ATSEVFGGYEQY
>TRBV4-1|TRBJ1-6|.
ASSQVVHLPSRYSSYNSPLH
>TRBV2|TRBJ2-1|TRBD1
ASNNRDSHNEQF
>TRBV3-1/TRBV3-2|TRBJ2-7|.
ASSPGQYSYEQY
>TRBV7-2|TRBJ2-1|.
ASSFAAGGYNEQF
>TRBV19|TRBJ1-1|TRBD1
ASSTQGAGNTEAF